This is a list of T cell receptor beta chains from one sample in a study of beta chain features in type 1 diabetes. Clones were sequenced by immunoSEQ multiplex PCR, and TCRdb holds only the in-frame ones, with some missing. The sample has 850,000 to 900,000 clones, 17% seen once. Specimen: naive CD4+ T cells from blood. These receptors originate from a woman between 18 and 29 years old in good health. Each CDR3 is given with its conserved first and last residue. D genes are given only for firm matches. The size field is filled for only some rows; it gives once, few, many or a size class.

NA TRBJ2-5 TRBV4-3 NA CASSQDRGFETQYF TGCGCCAGCAGCCAAGACAGGGGTTTCGAGACCCAGTACTTC
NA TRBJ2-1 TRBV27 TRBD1 CASQTYLYRGRNEQFF TGTGCCAGCCAGACCTACCTATACAGGGGCCGGAATGAGCAGTTCTTC
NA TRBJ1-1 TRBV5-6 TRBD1 CASSFGDRNTEAFF TGTGCCAGCAGCTTCGGGGACAGAAATACTGAAGCTTTCTTT
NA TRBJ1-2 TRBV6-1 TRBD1 CASSGHRGGGYTF TGTGCCAGCAGTGGCCACAGGGGTGGTGGCTACACCTTC
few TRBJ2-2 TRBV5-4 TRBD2 CASSELAGVQTGELFF TGTGCCAGCAGCGAACTAGCGGGAGTTCAGACCGGGGAGCTGTTTTTT
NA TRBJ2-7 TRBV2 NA CASSVGLIYEQYF TGTGCCAGCAGTGTGGGCCTAATCTACGAGCAGTACTTC
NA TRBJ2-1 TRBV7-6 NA CASSDRQALTDNEQFF TGTGCCAGCAGCGATAGACAGGCCCTGACGGACAATGAGCAGTTCTTC
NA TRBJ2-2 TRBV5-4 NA CASGRRDANTGELFF TGTGCCAGCGGGAGACGGGACGCGAACACCGGGGAGCTGTTTTTT
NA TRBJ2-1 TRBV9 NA CASSVDPRDEQFF TGTGCCAGCAGCGTAGACCCCCGGGATGAGCAGTTCTTC
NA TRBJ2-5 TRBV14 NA CASSQFHQETQYF TGTGCCAGCAGCCAGTTCCACCAAGAGACCCAGTACTTC
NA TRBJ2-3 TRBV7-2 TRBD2 CASSFFTSGTDTQYF TGTGCCAGCAGCTTTTTTACTAGCGGCACAGATACGCAGTATTTT
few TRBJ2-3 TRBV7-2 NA CASSLWSSGGPTDTQYF TGTGCCAGCAGCTTATGGAGTAGCGGAGGACCCACAGATACGCAGTATTTT
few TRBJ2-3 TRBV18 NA CASSPGGSTDTQYF TGTGCCAGCTCCCCCGGAGGGAGCACAGATACGCAGTATTTT
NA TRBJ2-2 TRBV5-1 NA CASSLLASENTGELFF TGCGCCAGCAGCTTGTTGGCTAGCGAAAACACCGGGGAGCTGTTTTTT
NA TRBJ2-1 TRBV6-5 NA CASSYSASSYNEQFF TGTGCCAGCAGTTACTCGGCCAGCTCCTACAATGAGCAGTTCTTC
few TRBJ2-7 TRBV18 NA CASSPRDGFYEQYF TGTGCCAGCTCACCGAGGGACGGTTTCTACGAGCAGTACTTC
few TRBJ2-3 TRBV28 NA CAVPGPETDTQYF TGTGCCGTCCCGGGCCCTGAGACAGATACGCAGTATTTT
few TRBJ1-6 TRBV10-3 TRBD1 CAISKQGENSPLHF TGTGCCATCAGCAAACAGGGGGAAAATTCACCCCTCCACTTT
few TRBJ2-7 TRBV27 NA CASSLGTGSSYEQYF TGTGCCAGCAGTCTCGGGACCGGGAGCTCCTACGAGCAGTACTTC
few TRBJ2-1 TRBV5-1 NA CASSLRLSVNEQFF TGCGCCAGCAGCTTACGACTAAGCGTCAATGAGCAGTTCTTC
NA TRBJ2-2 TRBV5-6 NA CASSLVLGQAGELFF TGTGCCAGCAGCTTGGTACTGGGGCAAGCCGGGGAGCTGTTTTTT
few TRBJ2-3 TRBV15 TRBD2 CATSRGPLLLAGSTDTQYF TGTGCCACCAGCAGAGGTCCGTTGTTACTAGCGGGGTCCACAGATACGCAGTATTTT
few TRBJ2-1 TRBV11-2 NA CASSFPPGSYNEQFF TGTGCCAGCAGCTTCCCCCCGGGCTCCTACAATGAGCAGTTCTTC
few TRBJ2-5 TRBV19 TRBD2 CASRDGGAGVKQETQYF TGTGCCAGTAGAGATGGGGGAGCGGGGGTGAAGCAAGAGACCCAGTACTTC
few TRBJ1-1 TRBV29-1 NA CSAGGGVVAEAFF TGCAGCGCCGGGGGCGGGGTCGTCGCTGAAGCTTTCTTT
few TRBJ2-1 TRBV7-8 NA CASSLGQYNEQFF TGTGCCAGCAGCTTAGGGCAGTACAATGAGCAGTTCTTC
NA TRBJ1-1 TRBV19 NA CASSTANRASFF TGTGCCAGTAGTACCGCTAACAGGGCGTCTTTCTTT
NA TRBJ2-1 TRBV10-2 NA CASFINEQFF TGCGCCAGTTTTATCAATGAGCAGTTCTTC
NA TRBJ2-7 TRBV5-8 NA CASSFGLIFDQQYF TGTGCCAGCAGCTTCGGACTCATTTTCGATCAGCAGTACTTC
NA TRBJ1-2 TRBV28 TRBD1 CASSSGQGTNRGYTF TGTGCCAGCAGTTCGGGACAGGGGACGAATCGTGGCTACACCTTC
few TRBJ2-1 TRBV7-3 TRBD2 CASSLIAGGYNEQFF TGTGCCAGCAGCTTAATAGCGGGAGGATACAATGAGCAGTTCTTC
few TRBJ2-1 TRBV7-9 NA CASTPPERSYNEQFF TGTGCCAGCACACCCCCCGAGCGTTCCTACAATGAGCAGTTCTTC
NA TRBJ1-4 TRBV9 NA CASSVGAATNEKLFF TGTGCCAGCAGCGTAGGGGCAGCAACTAATGAAAAACTGTTTTTT
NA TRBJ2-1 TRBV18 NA CASSPHPGYEQFF TGTGCCAGCTCACCACACCCAGGGTATGAGCAGTTCTTC
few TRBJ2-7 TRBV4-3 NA CASSQELTGFYEQYF TGCGCCAGCAGCCAAGAATTGACGGGATTCTACGAGCAGTACTTC
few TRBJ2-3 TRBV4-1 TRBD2 CASSSGLAGEDTQYF TGCGCCAGCAGCTCAGGACTAGCGGGAGAGGATACGCAGTATTTT
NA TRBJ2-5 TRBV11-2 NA CASSLYWVLGQETQYF TGTGCCAGCAGCTTATATTGGGTTTTGGGACAAGAGACCCAGTACTTC
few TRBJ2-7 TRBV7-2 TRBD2 CASSNHGTRGYEQYF TGTGCCAGCAGCAATCACGGGACTAGAGGTTACGAGCAGTACTTC
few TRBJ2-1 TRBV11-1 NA CASSRTVRNNEQFF TGTGCCAGCAGCCGGACGGTACGAAACAATGAGCAGTTCTTC